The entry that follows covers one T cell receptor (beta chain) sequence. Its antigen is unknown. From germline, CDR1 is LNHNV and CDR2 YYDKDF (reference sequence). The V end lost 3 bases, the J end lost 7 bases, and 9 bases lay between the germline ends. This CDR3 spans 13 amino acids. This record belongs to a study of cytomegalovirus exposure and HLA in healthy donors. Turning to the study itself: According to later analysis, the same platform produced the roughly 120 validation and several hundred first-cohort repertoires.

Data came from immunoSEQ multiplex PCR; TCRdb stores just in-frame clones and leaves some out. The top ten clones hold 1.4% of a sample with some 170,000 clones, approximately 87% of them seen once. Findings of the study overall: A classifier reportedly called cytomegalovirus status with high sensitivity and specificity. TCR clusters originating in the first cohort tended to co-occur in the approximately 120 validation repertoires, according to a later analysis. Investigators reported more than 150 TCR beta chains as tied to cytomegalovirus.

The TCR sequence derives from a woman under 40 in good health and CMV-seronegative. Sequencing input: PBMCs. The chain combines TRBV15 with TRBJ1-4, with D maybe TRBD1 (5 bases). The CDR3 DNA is TGTGCCACCAGCAGGGACAACACTGAAAAACTGTTTTTT. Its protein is CATSRDNTEKLFF. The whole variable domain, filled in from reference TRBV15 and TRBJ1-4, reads DAMVIQNPRYQVTQFGKPVTLSCSQTLNHNVMYWYQQKSSQAPKLLFHYYDKDFNNEADTPDNFQSRRPNTSFCFLDIRSPGLGDTAMYLCATSRDNTEKLFFGSGTQLSVL.